One and the same sample provided the 8 T cell receptor beta chains below, sequenced in a study of CD8+ T cells in alopecia areata. Reverse transcription of extracted RNA yielded cDNA, which provided the sequencing template. The table came from immunoSEQ multiplex PCR; TCRdb's copy has only in-frame clones and leaves some out. The repertoire consists of some 110,000 clones, with around 53% occurring once and the leading ten covering 9.5% to 15%. Treatment reported: oral pan-JAK inhibitor, 5-10 mg twice daily. The specimen comprised CD8+ T cells sorted from blood, sampled at week 24, from a patient treated with tofacitinib. The origin of the receptors is a human donor with alopecia areata.

This clone was seen only a few times. The rearrangement links TRBV7-8 to TRBJ2-1, with D uncertain. V dropped 1 base and J dropped 8 bases, with 9 bases sitting between them. CDR1 SGHVS and CDR2 FQNEAQ come from the germline V gene. This CDR3 comprises 13 residues. CDR3 amino acids: CASSLDGVDEQFF. The CDR3 DNA sequence: TGTGCCAGCAGCTTAGATGGGGTGGATGAGCAGTTCTTC.

A single count supports this clone. The chain carries TRBV13 and TRBJ2-4; D gene uncertain. This CDR3 is 14 amino acids long. Germline CDR1 PRHDT, CDR2 FYEKMQ (reference sequence). Deletions cut 5 bases from V and 1 base from J, with 9 bases between. The CDR3 DNA is TGTGCCAGCAGCGCCCCCACGGCCAAAAACATTCAGTACTTC. This gives the protein CASSAPTAKNIQYF. The full variable domain, completed using reference TRBV13 and TRBJ2-4, is AAGVIQSPRHLIKEKRETATLKCYPIPRHDTVYWYQQGPGQDPQFLISFYEKMQSDKGSIPDRFSAQQFSDYHSELNMSSLELGDSALYFCASSAPTAKNIQYFGAGTRLSVL.

The chain links TRBV5-6 to TRBJ2-7; no clear D gene. The CDR3 consists of 12 residues. In germline, CDR1 is SGHDT, CDR2 YYEEEE. Between the trimmed V and J ends, which lost 3 bases and 3 bases, there was a span of 7 bases. The CDR3 DNA is TGTGCCAGCAGCTCCCTTAACTACGAGCAGTACTTC. This codes for CASSSLNYEQYF.

By share, this clone counts as hyperexpanded (1% or more). V usage is TRBV15 and J usage is TRBJ2-6; possible D gene TRBD2, 5 bases. Trimming removed 0 bases at V and 1 base at J, with 7 bases between. The CDR3 contains 16 residues. CDR1 is LNHNV, CDR2 YYDKDF, per germline (reference sequence). This CDR3 reads CATSRERGSGANVLTF. CDR3 nucleotides: TGTGCCACCAGCAGAGAACGGGGTTCTGGGGCCAACGTCCTGACTTTC.

This sequence joins TRBV14 and TRBJ2-7, with D maybe TRBD2 (5 bases). Trimming stripped 2 bases from V and 1 base from J, with 6 bases between. The CDR3 is 13 amino acids. Germline values: CDR1 SGHDN, CDR2 FVKESK. DNA of the CDR3: TGTGCCAGCAGCCAACGGGAATCCTACGAGCAGTACTTC. Translating it yields CASSQRESYEQYF.

In this sample, this clone turned up a few times. The CDR3 DNA follows: TGTGCCAGCACCCCTGACGACAGGCCCCATCCGTACTTC. Encoded protein: CASTPDDRPHPYF. The chain uses TRBV7-9 and TRBJ2-5; TRBD1 might be the D (6 bases). Germline-derived CDR1 and CDR2 are SEHNR and FQNEAQ (reference sequence). The CDR3 spans 13 residues. The V and J ends lost 7 bases and 13 bases respectively, with 22 bases between them.

V is TRBV4-3 and J is TRBJ2-7; D is perhaps TRBD1 or TRBD2 (5 bases each). Germline V lookup: CDR1 LGHNA, CDR2 YSLEER. The V and J ends lost 1 base and 3 bases respectively, with 13 bases between them. The CDR3 covers 15 residues. CDR3 sequence: CASSQGSGGGYEQYF. CDR3 DNA sequence: TGCGCCAGCAGCCAAGGCTCGGGTGGGGGCTACGAGCAGTACTTC.

The chain recombines TRBV19 with TRBJ1-1; tentative D call: TRBD1 (5 bases). The CDR3 runs 16 residues. V gave up 0 bases and J gave up 3 bases, with 14 bases separating them. From germline, CDR1 is LNHDA and CDR2 SQIVND (reference sequence). Here the CDR3 reads CASSIDVTDFYTEAFF. The CDR3 region has the DNA TGTGCCAGTAGTATAGATGTGACAGACTTTTACACTGAAGCTTTCTTT.